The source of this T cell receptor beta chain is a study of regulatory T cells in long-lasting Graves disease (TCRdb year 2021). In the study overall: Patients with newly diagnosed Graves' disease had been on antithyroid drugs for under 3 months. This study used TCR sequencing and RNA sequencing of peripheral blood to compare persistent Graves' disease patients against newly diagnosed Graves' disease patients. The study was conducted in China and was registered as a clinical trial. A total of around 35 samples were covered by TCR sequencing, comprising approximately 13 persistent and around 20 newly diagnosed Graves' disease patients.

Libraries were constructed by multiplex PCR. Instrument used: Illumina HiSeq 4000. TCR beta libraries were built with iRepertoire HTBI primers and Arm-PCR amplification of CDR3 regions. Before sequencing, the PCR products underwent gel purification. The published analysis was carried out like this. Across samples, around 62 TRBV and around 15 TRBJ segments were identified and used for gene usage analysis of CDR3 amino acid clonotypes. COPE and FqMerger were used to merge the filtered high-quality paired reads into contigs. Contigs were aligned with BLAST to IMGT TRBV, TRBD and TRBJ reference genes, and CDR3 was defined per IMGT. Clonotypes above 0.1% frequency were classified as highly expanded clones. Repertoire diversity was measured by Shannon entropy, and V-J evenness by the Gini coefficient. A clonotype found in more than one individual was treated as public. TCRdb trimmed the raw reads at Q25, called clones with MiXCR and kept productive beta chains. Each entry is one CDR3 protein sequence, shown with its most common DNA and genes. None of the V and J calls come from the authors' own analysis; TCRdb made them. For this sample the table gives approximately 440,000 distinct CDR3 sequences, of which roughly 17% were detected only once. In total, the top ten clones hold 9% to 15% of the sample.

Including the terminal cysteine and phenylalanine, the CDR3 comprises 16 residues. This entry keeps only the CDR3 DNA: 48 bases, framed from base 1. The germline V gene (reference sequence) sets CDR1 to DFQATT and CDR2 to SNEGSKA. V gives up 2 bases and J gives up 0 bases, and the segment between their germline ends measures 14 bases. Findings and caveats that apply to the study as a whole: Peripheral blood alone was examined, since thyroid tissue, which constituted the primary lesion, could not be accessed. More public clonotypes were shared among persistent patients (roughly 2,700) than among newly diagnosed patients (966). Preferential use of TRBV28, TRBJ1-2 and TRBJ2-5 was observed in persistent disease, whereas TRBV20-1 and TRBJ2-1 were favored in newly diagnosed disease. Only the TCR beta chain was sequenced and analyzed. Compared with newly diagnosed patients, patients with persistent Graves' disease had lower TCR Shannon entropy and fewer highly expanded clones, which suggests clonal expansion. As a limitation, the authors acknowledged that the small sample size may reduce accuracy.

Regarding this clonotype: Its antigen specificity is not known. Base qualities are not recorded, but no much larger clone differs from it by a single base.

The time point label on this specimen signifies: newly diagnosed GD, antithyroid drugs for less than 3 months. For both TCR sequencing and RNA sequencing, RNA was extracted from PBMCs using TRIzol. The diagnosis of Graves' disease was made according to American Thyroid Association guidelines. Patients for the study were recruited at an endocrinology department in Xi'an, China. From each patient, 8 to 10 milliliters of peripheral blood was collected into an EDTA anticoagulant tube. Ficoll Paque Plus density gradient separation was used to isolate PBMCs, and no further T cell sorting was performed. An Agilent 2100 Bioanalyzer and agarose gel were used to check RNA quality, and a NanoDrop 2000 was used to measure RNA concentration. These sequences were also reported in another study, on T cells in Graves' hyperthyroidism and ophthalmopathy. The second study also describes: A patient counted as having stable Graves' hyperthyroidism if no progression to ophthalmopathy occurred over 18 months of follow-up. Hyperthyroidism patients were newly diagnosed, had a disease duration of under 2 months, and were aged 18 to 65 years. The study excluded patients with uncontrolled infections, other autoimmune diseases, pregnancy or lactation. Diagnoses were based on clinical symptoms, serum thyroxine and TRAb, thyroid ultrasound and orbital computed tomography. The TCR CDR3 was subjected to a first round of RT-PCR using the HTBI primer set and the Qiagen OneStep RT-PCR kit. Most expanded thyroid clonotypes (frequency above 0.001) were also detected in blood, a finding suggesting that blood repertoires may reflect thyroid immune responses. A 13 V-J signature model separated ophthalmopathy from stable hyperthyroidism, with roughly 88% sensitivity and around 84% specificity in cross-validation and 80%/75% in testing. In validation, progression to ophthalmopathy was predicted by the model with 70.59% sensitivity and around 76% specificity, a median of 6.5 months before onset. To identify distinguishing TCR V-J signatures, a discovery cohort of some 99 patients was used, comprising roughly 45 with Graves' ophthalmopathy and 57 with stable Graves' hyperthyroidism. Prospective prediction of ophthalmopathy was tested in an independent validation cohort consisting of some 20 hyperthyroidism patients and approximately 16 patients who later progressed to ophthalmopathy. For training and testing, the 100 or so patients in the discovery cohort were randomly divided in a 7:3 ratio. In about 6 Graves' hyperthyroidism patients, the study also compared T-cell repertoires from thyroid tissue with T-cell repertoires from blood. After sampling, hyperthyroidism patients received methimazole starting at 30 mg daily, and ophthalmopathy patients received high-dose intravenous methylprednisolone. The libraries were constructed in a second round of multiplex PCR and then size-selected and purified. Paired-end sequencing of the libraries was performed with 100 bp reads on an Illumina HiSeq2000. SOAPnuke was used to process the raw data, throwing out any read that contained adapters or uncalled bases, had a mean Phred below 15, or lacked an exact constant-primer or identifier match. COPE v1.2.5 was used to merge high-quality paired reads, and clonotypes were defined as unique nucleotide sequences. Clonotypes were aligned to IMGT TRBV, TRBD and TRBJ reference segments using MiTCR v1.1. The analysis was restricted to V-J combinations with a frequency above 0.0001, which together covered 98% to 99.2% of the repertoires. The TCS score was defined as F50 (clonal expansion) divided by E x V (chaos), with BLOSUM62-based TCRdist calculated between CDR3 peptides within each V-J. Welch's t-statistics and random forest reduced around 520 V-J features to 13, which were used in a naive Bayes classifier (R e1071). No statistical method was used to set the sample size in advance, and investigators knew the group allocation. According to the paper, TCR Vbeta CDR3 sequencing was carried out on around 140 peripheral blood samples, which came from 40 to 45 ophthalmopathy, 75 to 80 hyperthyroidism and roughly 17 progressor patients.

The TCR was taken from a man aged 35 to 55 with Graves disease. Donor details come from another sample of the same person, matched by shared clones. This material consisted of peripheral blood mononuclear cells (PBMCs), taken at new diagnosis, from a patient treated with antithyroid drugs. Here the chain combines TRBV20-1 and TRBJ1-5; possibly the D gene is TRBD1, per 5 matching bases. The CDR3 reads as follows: CSARRDGSYSNQPQHF. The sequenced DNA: TGCAGTGCTAGACGGGACGGCAGCTATAGCAATCAGCCCCAGCATTTT.